The rows below give T cell receptor beta chains drawn from one sample of a study of response to subunit inactivated influenza vaccine. From the RT-PCR reads, TCRdb called clonotypes with MiXCR, one entry per CDR3 protein. Among 500,000 to 600,000 distinct CDR3 sequences listed, less than 15% were seen once. The specimen comprised PBMCs from blood, sampled 11 to 12 days after vaccination. The receptors stem from a man aged 45-65 years who received an inactivated influenza vaccine. CDR3s include the opening cysteine and the closing phenylalanine or tryptophan. Fields, in order: V gene, J gene, CDR3 protein.

>TRBV2|TRBJ1-3
CASSEEGSGNTIYF
>TRBV6-2/TRBV6-3|TRBJ2-5
CASTEPPDISETQYF
>TRBV28|TRBJ2-7
CASSFLPGQAYEQCF
>TRBV12-3/TRBV12-4|TRBJ1-5
CATRGQGVNQPQHF
>TRBV9|TRBJ2-1
CASSVDSGGAYNEQFF
>TRBV7-2|TRBJ2-3
CASSQGHRDTQYF
>TRBV27|TRBJ1-2
CASGHNYGYTF
>TRBV3-1|TRBJ2-1
CASSPYFGGAYNEQFF
>TRBV3-1|TRBJ1-5
CASSQDQGRYQPQHF
>TRBV12-3/TRBV12-4|TRBJ1-6
CASSLSAGNNSPLHF
>TRBV9|TRBJ2-7
CASSVGPPPSYEQYF
>TRBV19|TRBJ2-5
CASRSSTSGSRETQYF
>TRBV7-9|TRBJ2-7
CASSLQLFHEQYF
>TRBV6-5|TRBJ1-6
CASSYEGQGANSPLHF
>TRBV9|TRBJ2-7
CASSPPSRGYEQYF
>TRBV12-3/TRBV12-4|TRBJ1-5
CASTQPGRPQHF
>TRBV5-1|TRBJ2-1
CASSTGLAGGSILRHNEQFF
>TRBV11-2|TRBJ2-1
CASSLERFPFGQATYNEQFF
>TRBV20-1|TRBJ2-3
CRPVAFPPDTQYF
>TRBV7-2|TRBJ2-5
CASSVSDEGTQYF
>TRBV10-3|TRBJ2-1
CAISAGDRGNEQFF
>TRBV7-2|TRBJ2-5
CASSLRRGEGGETQYF
>TRBV11-2|TRBJ2-1
CASTLAGGDHNEQFF
>TRBV11-1|TRBJ2-5
CASSSYYRTSGRVETQYF
>TRBV7-6|TRBJ2-7
CASSPGQGIYEQYF
>TRBV10-3|TRBJ2-7
CAISGTGQNSYEQYF
>TRBV11-1|TRBJ2-6
CASSPRLGTGRSGANVLTF
>TRBV3-1|TRBJ1-4
CASSQVDGGKLFF
>TRBV2|TRBJ2-6
CASSSGTGAGANVLTF
>TRBV18|TRBJ1-1
CASSSLDSDTEAFF
>TRBV7-9|TRBJ1-3
CASSSRGRASSGNTIYF
>TRBV2|TRBJ2-2
CASSFYLGQGAGPHTGELFF
>TRBV7-6|TRBJ1-1
CASSSAGTGGDTEAFF
>TRBV10-3|TRBJ2-1
CAINSGLAGGSSYNEQFF
>TRBV7-9|TRBJ2-5
CASSIDDGQTQYF
>TRBV5-1|TRBJ2-3
CASRRAGTSTDTQYF
>TRBV20-1|TRBJ2-1
CSASTLGGLYNEQFF